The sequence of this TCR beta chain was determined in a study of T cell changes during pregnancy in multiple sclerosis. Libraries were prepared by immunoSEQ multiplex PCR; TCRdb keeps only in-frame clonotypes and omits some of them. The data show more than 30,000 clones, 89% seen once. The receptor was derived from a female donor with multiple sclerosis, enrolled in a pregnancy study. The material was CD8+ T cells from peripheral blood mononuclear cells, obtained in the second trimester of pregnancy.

The CDR3 DNA sequence: TGTGCCAGCAGTGACTCCCCTGTGGCCTTCACTGAGCAGTTCTTC. Amino acid sequence: CASSDSPVAFTEQFF. The V and J genes are TRBV6-4 and TRBJ2-1, with no clear D. Trimming took off 0 bases at V and 9 bases at J, with 15 bases between the two ends. This CDR3 is 15 amino acids long. Germline loops: CDR1 MRHNA, CDR2 SNTAGT.